This T cell receptor beta chain appears in the sequencing data of a study of blood T cell repertoires in COVID-19. Study in general: Acute-phase and convalescent COVID-19 samples originated in the United States, Italy and Spain. T cells, B-cell-depleted T cells, or PBMCs supplied cDNA or gDNA.

V lost 2 bases, J lost 5 bases, and 10 bases lay in between. This CDR3 has 13 residues. Germline CDR1 SGHRS, CDR2 YFSETQ. How the authors handled the data: Amplifying reference gene primers gave estimates of nucleated cell counts. The method was immunoSEQ multiplex PCR; TCRdb's version includes in-frame clones alone and lacks a portion of them. V, J and clone size reflect that table, while D and trimming were determined from the DNA. The sample lists fewer than 650,000 clones; about 89% were seen once. Seattle cases were enrolled at active infection and followed longitudinally. The rearrangement uses TRBV5-1 and TRBJ1-1; D gene ambiguous. Sample: peripheral blood. The clonotype originates from a woman between 50 and 59 years old with COVID-19, enrolled during active disease. The CDR3 here is CASSLATVTEAFF. DNA of the CDR3: TGCGCCAGCAGCTTAGCGACGGTAACTGAAGCTTTCTTT. The whole variable domain, remainder taken from reference TRBV5-1 and TRBJ1-1, is KAGVTQTPRYLIKTRGQQVTLSCSPISGHRSVSWYQQTPGQGLQFLFEYFSETQRNKGNFPGRFSGRQFSNSRSEMNVSTLELGDSALYLCASSLATVTEAFFGQGTRLTVV.